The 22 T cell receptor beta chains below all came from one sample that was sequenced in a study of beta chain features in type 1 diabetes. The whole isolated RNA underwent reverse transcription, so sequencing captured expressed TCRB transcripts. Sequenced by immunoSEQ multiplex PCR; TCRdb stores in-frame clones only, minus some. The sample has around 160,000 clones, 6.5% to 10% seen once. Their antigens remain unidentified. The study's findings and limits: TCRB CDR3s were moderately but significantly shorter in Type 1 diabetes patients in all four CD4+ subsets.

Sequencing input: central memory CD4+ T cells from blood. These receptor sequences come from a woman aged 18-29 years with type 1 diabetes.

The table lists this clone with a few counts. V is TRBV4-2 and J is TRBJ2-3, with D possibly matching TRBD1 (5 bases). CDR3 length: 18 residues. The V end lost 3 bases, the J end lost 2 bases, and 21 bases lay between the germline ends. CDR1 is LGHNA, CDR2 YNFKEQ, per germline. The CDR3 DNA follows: TGTGCCAGCAGCCAGAGCCAGAGGACAAACGTAGACACAGATACGCAGTATTTT. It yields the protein CASSQSQRTNVDTDTQYF.

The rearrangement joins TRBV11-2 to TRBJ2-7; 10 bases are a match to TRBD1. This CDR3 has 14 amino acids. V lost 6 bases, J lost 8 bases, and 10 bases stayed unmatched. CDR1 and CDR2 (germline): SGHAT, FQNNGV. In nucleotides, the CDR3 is TGTGCCAGCAGGTACTCAGGGACAGGGGAACAGCAGTACTTC. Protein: CASRYSGTGEQQYF.

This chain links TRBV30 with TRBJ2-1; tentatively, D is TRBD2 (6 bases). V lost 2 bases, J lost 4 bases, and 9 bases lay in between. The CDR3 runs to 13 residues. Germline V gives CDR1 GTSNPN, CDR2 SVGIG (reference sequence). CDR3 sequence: CAWSSGGYNEQFF. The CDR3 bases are TGTGCCTGGAGTTCCGGGGGATACAATGAGCAGTTCTTC.

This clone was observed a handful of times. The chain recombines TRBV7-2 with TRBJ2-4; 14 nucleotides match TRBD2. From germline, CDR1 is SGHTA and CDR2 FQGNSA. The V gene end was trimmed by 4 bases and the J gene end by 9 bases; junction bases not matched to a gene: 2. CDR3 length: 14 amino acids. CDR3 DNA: TGTGCCAGCAGCTCCGGACTAGCGGGAGGCATTCAGTACTTC. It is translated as CASSSGLAGGIQYF.

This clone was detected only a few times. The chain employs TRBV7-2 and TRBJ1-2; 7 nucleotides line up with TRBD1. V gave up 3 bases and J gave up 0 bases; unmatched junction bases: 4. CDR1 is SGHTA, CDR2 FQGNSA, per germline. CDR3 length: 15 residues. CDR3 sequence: CASSFGQVANYGYTF. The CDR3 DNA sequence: TGTGCCAGCAGCTTTGGACAGGTAGCTAACTATGGCTACACCTTC. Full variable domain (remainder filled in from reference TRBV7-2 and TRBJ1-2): GAGVSQSPSNKVTEKGKDVELRCDPISGHTALYWYRQSLGQGLEFLIYFQGNSAPDKSGLPSDRFSAERTGGSVSTLTIQRTQQEDSAVYLCASSFGQVANYGYTFGSGTRLTVV.

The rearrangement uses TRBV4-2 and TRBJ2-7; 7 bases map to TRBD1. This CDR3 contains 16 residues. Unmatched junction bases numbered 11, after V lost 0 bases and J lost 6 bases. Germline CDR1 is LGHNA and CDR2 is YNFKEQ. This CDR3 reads CASSQDLAGGFGEQYF. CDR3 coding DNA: TGTGCCAGCAGCCAAGACTTGGCAGGGGGTTTTGGCGAGCAGTACTTC.

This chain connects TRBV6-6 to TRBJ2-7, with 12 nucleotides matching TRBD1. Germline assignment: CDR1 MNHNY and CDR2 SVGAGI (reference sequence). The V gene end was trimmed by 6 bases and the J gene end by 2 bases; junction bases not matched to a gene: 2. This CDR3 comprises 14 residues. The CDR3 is CASRGTGGAYEQYF. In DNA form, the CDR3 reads TGTGCCAGCAGAGGGACAGGGGGCGCCTACGAGCAGTACTTC.

CDR3 sequence reads: CASSLDRVYNEQFF. Written as DNA, the CDR3 is TGTGCCAGCAGTTTAGACAGGGTGTACAATGAGCAGTTCTTC. V and J are TRBV27 and TRBJ2-1; the match to TRBD1 covers 7 bases. The V gene end was trimmed by 2 bases and the J gene end by 4 bases; junction bases not matched to a gene: 2. There are 14 residues in the CDR3. From germline, CDR1 is MNHEY and CDR2 SMNVEV (reference sequence).

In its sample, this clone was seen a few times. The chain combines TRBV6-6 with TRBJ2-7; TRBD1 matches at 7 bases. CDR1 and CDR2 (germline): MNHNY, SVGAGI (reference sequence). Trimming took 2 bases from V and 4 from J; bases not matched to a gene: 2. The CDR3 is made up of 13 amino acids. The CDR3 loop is CASSYPGQYEQYF. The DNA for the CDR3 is TGTGCCAGCAGTTACCCGGGACAGTACGAGCAGTACTTC.

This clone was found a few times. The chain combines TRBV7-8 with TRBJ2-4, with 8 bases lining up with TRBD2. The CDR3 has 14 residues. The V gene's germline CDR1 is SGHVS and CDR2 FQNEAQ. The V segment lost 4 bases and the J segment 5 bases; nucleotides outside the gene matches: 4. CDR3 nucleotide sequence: TGTGCCAGCAGCTCGGGGGGGTGGCAAAACATTCAGTACTTC. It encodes CASSSGGWQNIQYF.

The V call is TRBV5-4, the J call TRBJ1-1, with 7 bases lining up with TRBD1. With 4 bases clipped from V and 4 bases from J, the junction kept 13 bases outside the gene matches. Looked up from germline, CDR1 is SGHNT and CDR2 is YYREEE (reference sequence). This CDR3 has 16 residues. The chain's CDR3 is CASSPDRVSSSTEAFF. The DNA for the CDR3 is TGTGCCAGCAGCCCCGACAGGGTTTCATCTTCCACTGAAGCTTTCTTT. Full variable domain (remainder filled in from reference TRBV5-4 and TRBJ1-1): ETGVTQSPTHLIKTRGQQVTLRCSSQSGHNTVSWYQQALGQGPQFIFQYYREEENGRGNFPPRFSGLQFPNYSSELNVNALELDDSALYLCASSPDRVSSSTEAFFGQGTRLTVV.

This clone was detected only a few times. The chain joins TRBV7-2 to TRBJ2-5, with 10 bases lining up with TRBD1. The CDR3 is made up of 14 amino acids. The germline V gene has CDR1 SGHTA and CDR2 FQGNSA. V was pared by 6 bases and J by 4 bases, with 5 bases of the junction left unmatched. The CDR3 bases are TGTGCCAGCAGTCCCTGGACAGGGGGAGAGACCCAGTACTTC. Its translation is CASSPWTGGETQYF.

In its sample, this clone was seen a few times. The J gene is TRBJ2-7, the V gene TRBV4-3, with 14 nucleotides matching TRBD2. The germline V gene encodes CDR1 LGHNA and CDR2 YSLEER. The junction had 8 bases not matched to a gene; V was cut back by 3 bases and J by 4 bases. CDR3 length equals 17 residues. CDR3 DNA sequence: TGCGCCAGCAGCCAGGGAGCGGGACTAGCGGGAGTTTACGAGCAGTACTTC. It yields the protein CASSQGAGLAGVYEQYF.

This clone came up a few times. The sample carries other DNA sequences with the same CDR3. CDR3 DNA: TGTGCCAGCAGCGTGGGGGGTAGCCAGCCCCAGCATTTT. Protein product: CASSVGGSQPQHF. The chain is built from TRBV9 and TRBJ1-5, with D perhaps matching TRBD1 (5 bases). Trimming stripped 2 bases from V and 7 bases from J, with 10 bases between. The CDR3 is made up of 13 amino acids. The germline V gene has CDR1 SGDLS and CDR2 YYNGEE.

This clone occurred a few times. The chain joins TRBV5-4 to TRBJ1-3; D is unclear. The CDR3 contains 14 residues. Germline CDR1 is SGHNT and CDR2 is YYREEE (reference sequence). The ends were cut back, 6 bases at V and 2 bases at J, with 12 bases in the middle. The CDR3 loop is CASNLEGPGNTIYF. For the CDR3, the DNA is TGTGCCAGCAACCTCGAGGGCCCTGGAAACACCATATATTTT.

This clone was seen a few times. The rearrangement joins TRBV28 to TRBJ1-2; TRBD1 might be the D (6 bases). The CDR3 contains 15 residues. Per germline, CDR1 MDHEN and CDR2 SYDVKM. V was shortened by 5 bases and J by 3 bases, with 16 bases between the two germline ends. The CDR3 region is CASSTGSVNYYGYTF. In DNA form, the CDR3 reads TGTGCCAGCAGTACAGGGAGCGTTAACTACTATGGCTACACCTTC.

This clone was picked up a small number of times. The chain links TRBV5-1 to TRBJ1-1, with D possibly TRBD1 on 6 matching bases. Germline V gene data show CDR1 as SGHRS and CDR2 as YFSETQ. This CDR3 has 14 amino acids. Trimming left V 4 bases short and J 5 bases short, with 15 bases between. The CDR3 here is CASSHHREGTEAFF. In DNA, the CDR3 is TGCGCCAGCAGCCACCACAGGGAAGGGACTGAAGCTTTCTTT.

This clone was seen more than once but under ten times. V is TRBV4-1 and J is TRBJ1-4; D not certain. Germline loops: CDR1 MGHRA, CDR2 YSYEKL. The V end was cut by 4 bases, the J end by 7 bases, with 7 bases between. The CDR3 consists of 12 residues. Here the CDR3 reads CASSPSPEKLFF. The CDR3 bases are TGCGCCAGCAGCCCATCCCCTGAAAAACTGTTTTTT.

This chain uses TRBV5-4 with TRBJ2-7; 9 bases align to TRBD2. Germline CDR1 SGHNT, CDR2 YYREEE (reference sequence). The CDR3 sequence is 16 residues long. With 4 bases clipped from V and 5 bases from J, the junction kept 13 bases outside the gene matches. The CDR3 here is CASSRGGASGIHEQYF. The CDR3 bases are TGTGCCAGCAGCAGGGGCGGAGCTAGCGGGATACACGAGCAGTACTTC.

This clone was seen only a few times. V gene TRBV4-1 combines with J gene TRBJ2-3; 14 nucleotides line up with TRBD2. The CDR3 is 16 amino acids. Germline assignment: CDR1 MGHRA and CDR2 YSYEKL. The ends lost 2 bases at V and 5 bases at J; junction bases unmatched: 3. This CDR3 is CASSQTGTSGRDTQYF. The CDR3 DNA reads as TGCGCCAGCAGCCAAACCGGGACTAGCGGGAGAGATACGCAGTATTTT.

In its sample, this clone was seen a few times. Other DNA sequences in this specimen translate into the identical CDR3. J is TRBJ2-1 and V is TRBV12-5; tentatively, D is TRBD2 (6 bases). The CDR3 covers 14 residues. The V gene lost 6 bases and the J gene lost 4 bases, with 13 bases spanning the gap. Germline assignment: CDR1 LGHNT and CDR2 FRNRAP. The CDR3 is CASGGTGGYNEQFF. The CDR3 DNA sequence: TGTGCTAGTGGAGGGACTGGGGGTTACAATGAGCAGTTCTTC.

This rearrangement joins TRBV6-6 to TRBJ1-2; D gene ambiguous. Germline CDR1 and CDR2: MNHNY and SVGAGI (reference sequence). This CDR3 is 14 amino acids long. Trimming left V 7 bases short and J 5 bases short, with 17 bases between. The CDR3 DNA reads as TGTGCCAGCACCCAGACTACACGATTTTATGGCTACACCTTC. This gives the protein CASTQTTRFYGYTF.